The T cell receptor beta chain under discussion was sequenced for a study of PD-1 blockade in classical Hodgkin lymphoma. General study findings and limits: Newly diagnosed patients reportedly had lower baseline TCR diversity than healthy donors.

As to time point: cycle 4 day 1 (C4D1), after more than five weeks of nivolumab. Relapses following autologous stem cell transplantation were seen in all patients, with brentuximab vedotin exposure varying. The study recorded best responses of complete response, partial response or progressive disease. The CDR3 is 14 amino acids. Trimming removed 4 bases from V and 1 base from J, with 10 bases in between. The germline gives CDR1 LNHDA, CDR2 SQIVND (reference sequence). Sequencing was performed with immunoSEQ multiplex PCR; in TCRdb, only in-frame clones are kept and a portion is missing. The sample lists more than 75,000 clones, more than 85% occurring once. A remark on this clone: The antigen remains unidentified.

This TCR was sampled from a human donor with classical Hodgkin lymphoma. The J gene is TRBJ1-1, the V gene TRBV19; the D is unclear. The sequences come from peripheral blood mononuclear cells (PBMCs), collected before the fourth cycle of nivolumab. The DNA of the CDR3 is TGTGCCAGTAGTAAACCCCCAGGGAACACTGAAGCTTTCTTT. Translating it yields CASSKPPGNTEAFF.